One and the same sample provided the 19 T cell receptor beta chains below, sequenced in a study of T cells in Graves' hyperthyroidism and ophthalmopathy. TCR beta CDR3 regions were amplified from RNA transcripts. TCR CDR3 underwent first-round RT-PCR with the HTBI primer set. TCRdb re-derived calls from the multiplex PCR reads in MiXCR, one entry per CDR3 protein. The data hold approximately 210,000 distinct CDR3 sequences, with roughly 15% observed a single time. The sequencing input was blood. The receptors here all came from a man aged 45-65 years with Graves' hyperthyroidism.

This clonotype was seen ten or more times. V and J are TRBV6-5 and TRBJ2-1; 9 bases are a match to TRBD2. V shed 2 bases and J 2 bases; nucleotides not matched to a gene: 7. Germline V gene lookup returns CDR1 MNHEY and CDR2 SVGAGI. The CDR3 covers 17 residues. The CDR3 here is CASSYGPIAGAYNEQFF. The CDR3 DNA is TGTGCCAGCAGTTACGGGCCGATAGCGGGAGCCTACAATGAGCAGTTCTTC.

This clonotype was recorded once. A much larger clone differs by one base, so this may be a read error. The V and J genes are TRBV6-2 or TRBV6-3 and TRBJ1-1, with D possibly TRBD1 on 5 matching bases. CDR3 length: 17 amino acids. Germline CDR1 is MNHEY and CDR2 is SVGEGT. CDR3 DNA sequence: TGTGCCAGCAGTGACCGAGTTGGGGGGGACTTGAACACTGAAGCTTCCTTT. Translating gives CASSDRVGGDLNTEASF.

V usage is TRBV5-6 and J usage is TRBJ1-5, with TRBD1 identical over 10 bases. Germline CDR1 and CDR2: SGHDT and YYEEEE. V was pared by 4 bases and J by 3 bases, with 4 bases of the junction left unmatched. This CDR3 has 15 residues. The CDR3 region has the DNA TGTGCCAGCAGCGCCGGGACAGGGGACAATCAGCCCCAGCATTTT. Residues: CASSAGTGDNQPQHF.

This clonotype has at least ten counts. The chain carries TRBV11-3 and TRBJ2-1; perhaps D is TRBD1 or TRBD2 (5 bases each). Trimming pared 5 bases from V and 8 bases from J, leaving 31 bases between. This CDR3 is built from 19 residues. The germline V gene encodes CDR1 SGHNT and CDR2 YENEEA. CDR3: CASSQGMGTGPRLLDEQFF. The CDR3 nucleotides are TGTGCCAGCAGCCAAGGGATGGGGACGGGCCCGAGGTTGTTAGATGAGCAGTTCTTC.

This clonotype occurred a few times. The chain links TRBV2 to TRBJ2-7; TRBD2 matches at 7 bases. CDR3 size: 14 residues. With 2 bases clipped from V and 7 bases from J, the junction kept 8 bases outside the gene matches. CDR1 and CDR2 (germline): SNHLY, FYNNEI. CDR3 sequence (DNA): TGTGCCAGCAGTGAAAGCGGGAAAAGTGGGGAGCAGTACTTC. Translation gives CASSESGKSGEQYF.

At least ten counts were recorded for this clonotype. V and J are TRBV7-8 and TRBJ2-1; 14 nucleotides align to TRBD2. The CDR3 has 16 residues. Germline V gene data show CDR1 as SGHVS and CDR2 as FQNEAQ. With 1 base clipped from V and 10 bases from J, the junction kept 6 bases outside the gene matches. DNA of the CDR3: TGTGCCAGCAGCTTAGAGGGACTAGCGGGAGTGAAAGAGCAGTTCTTC. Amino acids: CASSLEGLAGVKEQFF.

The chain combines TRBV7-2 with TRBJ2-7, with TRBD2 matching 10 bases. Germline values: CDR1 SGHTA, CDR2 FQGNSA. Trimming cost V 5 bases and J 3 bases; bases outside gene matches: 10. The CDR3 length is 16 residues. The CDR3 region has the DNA TGTGCCAGCAGCCAATTGACTAGCGGGCAGATCTACGAGCAGTACTTC. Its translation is CASSQLTSGQIYEQYF.

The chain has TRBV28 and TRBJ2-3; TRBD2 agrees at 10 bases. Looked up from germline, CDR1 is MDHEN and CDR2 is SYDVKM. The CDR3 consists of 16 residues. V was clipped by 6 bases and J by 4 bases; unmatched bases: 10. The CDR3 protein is CASSRSSGSSADTQYF. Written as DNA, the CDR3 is TGTGCCAGCAGCCGCTCTAGCGGGAGTAGCGCAGATACGCAGTATTTT.

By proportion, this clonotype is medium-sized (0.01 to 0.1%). CDR3 loop: CASSSVKGRGTDTQYF. The CDR3 DNA follows: TGTGCCAGCAGCTCCGTTAAGGGGAGGGGCACAGATACGCAGTATTTT. The J gene is TRBJ2-3, the V gene TRBV11-2, with TRBD2 identical over 7 bases. V lost 4 bases to trimming and J lost 1 base; unmatched junction nucleotides: 8. The CDR3 is 16 residues long. Germline V lookup: CDR1 SGHAT, CDR2 FQNNGV.

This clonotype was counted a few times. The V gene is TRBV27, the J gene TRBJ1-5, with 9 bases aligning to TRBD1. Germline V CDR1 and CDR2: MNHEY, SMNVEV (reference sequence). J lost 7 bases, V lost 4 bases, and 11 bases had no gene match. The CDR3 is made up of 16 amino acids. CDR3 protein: CASSSYRGRREQPQHF. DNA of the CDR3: TGTGCCAGCAGTTCTTACAGGGGGCGACGGGAACAGCCCCAGCATTTT.

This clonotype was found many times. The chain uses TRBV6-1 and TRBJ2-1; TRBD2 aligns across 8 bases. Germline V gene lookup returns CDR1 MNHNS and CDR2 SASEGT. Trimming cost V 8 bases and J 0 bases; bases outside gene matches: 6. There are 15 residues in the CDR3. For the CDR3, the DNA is TGTGCCAGCGGAGCGGGAGAGGGCTCCTACAATGAGCAGTTCTTC. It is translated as CASGAGEGSYNEQFF.

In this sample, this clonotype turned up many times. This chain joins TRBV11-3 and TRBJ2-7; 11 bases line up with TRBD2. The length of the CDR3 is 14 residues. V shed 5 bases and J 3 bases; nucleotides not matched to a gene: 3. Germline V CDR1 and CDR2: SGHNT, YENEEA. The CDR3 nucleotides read TGTGCCAGCAGCATTGGGACTAGCGGCTACGAGCAGTACTTC. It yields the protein CASSIGTSGYEQYF.

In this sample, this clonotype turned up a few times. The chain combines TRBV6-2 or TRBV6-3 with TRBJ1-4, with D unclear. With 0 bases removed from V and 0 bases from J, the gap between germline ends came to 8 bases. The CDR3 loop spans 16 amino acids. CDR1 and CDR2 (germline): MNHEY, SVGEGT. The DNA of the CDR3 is TGTGCCAGCAGTTACTCCCGCGAGGCAACTAATGAAAAACTGTTTTTT. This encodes CASSYSREATNEKLFF.

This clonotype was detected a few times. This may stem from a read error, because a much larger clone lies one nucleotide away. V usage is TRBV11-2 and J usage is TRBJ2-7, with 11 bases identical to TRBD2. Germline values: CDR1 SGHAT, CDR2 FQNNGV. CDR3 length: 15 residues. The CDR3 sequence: CTSSPLAGGGYEQYF. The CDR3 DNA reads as TGTACCAGCAGTCCCCTAGCGGGAGGAGGATACGAGCAGTACTTC.

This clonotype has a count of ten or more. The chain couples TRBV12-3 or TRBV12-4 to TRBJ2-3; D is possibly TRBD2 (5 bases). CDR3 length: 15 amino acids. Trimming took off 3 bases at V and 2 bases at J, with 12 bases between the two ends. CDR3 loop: CASSFGGRFTDTQYF. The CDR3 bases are TGTGCCAGCAGTTTTGGAGGACGGTTCACAGATACGCAGTATTTT.

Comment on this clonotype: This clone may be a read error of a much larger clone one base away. As DNA, the CDR3 is TGTGCCAGCAGTGCGGGGGCCCTTACAGCTCATTCAAACGAGCGGTACTTC. Protein product: CASSAGALTAHSNERYF. The chain has TRBV2 and TRBJ2-7; D is tentatively TRBD1 or TRBD2 (6 bases each). Germline values: CDR1 SNHLY, CDR2 FYNNEI. This CDR3 has 17 amino acids.

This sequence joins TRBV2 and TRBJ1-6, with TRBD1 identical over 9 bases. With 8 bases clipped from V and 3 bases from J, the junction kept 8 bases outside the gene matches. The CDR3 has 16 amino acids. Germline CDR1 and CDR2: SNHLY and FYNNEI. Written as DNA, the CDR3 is TGTGCCAGCGGGGTAACAGGGGGCATCTATAATTCACCCCTCCACTTT. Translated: CASGVTGGIYNSPLHF. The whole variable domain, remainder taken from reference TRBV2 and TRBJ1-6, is EPEVTQTPSHQVTQMGQEVILRCVPISNHLYFYWYRQILGQKVEFLVSFYNNEISEKSEIFDDQFSVERPDGSNFTLKIRSTKLEDSAMYFCASGVTGGIYNSPLHFGNGTRLTVT.

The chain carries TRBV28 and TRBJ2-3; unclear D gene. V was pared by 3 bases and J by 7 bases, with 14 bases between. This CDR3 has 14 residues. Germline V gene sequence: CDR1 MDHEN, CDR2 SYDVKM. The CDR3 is CASSLLTRAHTQYF. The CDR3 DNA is TGTGCCAGCAGTTTGCTAACACGGGCTCATACGCAGTATTTT. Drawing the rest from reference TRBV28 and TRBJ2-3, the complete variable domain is DVKVTQSSRYLVKRTGEKVFLECVQDMDHENMFWYRQDPGLGLRLIYFSYDVKMKEKGDIPEGYSVSREKKERFSLILESASTNQTSMYLCASSLLTRAHTQYFGPGTRLTVL.

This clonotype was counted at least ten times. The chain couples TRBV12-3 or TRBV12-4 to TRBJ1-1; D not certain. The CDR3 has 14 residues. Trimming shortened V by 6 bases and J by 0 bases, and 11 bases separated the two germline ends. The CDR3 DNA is TGTGCCAGCAGGGAGGGTTGGATGAACACTGAAGCTTTCTTT. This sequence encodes CASREGWMNTEAFF.